The 28 T cell receptor beta chains below all came from one sample that was sequenced in a study of identical twins. Via MiXCR, TCRdb re-called the 5' RACE reads, giving one row per CDR3 protein. The sample consists of 1.5 million to 2 million distinct CDR3 sequences, about 30% of them appearing once. The sequenced material came from cord blood. The receptors were gathered from a newborn girl in good health.

CDR3 sequence: CASRRILAGGEQYF. The CDR3 DNA is TGTGCCAGCAGACGGATCCTAGCGGGAGGCGAGCAGTACTTC. The chain recombines TRBV28 with TRBJ2-7, with TRBD2 identical over 11 bases. This CDR3 contains 14 residues. V shed 6 bases and J 6 bases; nucleotides not matched to a gene: 7. Germline CDR1 MDHEN, CDR2 SYDVKM.

The chain has TRBV2 and TRBJ2-7, with 10 bases fitting TRBD2. CDR1 is SNHLY, CDR2 FYNNEI, per germline. V was clipped by 2 bases and J by 6 bases; unmatched bases: 10. CDR3 size: 16 residues. As DNA, the CDR3 is TGTGCCAGCAGTGAAATCGGTCTAGCGGGAGTAGGCGAGCAGTACTTC. Translated: CASSEIGLAGVGEQYF.

This clonotype was seen a handful of times. The chain has TRBV20-1 and TRBJ1-2; D gene ambiguous. CDR1 is DFQATT, CDR2 SNEGSKA, per germline (reference sequence). V lost 0 bases and J 1 base, leaving 9 bases between the germline ends. This CDR3 comprises 14 residues. CDR3 region: CSARDQTDNYGYTF. The CDR3, as DNA: TGCAGTGCTAGAGATCAAACGGATAACTATGGCTACACCTTC.

This clonotype was found a few times. V and J are TRBV7-6 and TRBJ1-1; 7 nucleotides line up with TRBD1. Germline CDR1 reads SGHVS; CDR2 reads FNYEAQ. This CDR3 spans 15 amino acids. V was pared by 5 bases and J by 6 bases, with 12 bases of the junction left unmatched. Here the CDR3 DNA reads TGTGCCAGCAGCCCAACCTTGACAGGGATACCTGAAGCTTTCTTT. Its translation: CASSPTLTGIPEAFF.

This clonotype was seen a handful of times. The rearrangement joins TRBV28 to TRBJ1-4; D might be TRBD1 (5 bases). This CDR3 is built from 14 residues. Germline assignment: CDR1 MDHEN and CDR2 SYDVKM. Trimming stripped 6 bases from V and 4 bases from J, with 12 bases between. In DNA, the CDR3 is TGTGCCAGCAGACCGGGACCGTTTAATGAAAAACTGTTTTTT. This codes for CASRPGPFNEKLFF.

This clonotype was counted between two and nine times. The V gene is TRBV28, the J gene TRBJ2-5; TRBD1 is a possible D gene (6 bases). This CDR3 region has 16 residues. V was trimmed by 5 bases and J by 5 bases, leaving 21 bases between them. Per the germline V gene, CDR1 is MDHEN and CDR2 is SYDVKM. The CDR3, as DNA: TGTGCCAGCAGTACGGGACATGAACCCCGTCGGGAGACCCAGTACTTC. Translated: CASSTGHEPRRETQYF.

The CDR3 DNA is TGTGCCAGCAGCGTAGGCTTGCAGGGGGGTTCCGGGGAGCTGTTTTTT. Protein product: CASSVGLQGGSGELFF. This sequence joins TRBV9 and TRBJ2-2; D may be TRBD1 (7 bases). The CDR3 has 16 residues. The germline CDR1 and CDR2 sequences are SGDLS and YYNGEE. The germline V and J ends were trimmed by 0 bases and 6 bases, with 15 bases remaining between them.

This clonotype showed up just a few times. This chain uses TRBV6-5 with TRBJ2-3; D gene unclear. CDR1 and CDR2 (germline): MNHEY, SVGAGI. V lost 2 bases to trimming and J lost 4 bases, with 10 bases between them. The CDR3 contains 14 residues. CDR3 sequence: CASSYNTGADTQYF. The CDR3 DNA sequence: TGTGCCAGCAGTTACAACACGGGCGCAGATACGCAGTATTTT.

The chain has TRBV28 and TRBJ2-5; tentative D call: TRBD2 (6 bases). TRBJ2-7 explains the end of the DNA better; the J call may be wrong. The CDR3 has 13 residues. CDR1 and CDR2 (germline): MDHEN, SYDVKM. This CDR3 reads CASTLDFGGEQYF. The CDR3 DNA reads as TGTGCCAGCACCCTTGATTTCGGGGGCGAGCAGTACTTC.

This chain connects TRBV11-2 to TRBJ1-4; 7 nucleotides agree with TRBD1. Germline V gene data show CDR1 as SGHAT and CDR2 as FQNNGV. The CDR3 is 15 residues long. V was clipped by 1 base and J by 8 bases; unmatched bases: 7. The CDR3 DNA is TGTGCCAGCAGCTTAGGGGGACAGCCCCCCGAAAAACTGTTTTTT. Amino acids: CASSLGGQPPEKLFF.

This clonotype was seen a handful of times. The gene calls are TRBV7-8 and TRBJ2-7; a weak D match, TRBD2 (5 bases). Germline-derived CDR1 and CDR2 are SGHVS and FQNEAQ. V shed 4 bases and J shed 0 bases, with 13 bases lying between them. The CDR3 is 15 residues long. Here the CDR3 DNA reads TGTGCCAGCAGCTCCGTCGAGCGGAACTCCTACGAGCAGTACTTC. Protein: CASSSVERNSYEQYF.

This clonotype was recorded a few times. The chain carries TRBV7-2 and TRBJ1-1; TRBD1 agrees at 11 bases. Germline V CDR1 and CDR2: SGHTA, FQGNSA. This CDR3 has 14 amino acids. V shed 1 base, J shed 6 bases, and the junction held 1 base outside the gene matches. The chain's CDR3 is CASSLGDRGAEAFF. CDR3 coding DNA: TGTGCCAGCAGCTTAGGGGACAGGGGGGCTGAAGCTTTCTTT.

The rearrangement uses TRBV10-3 and TRBJ2-3; 10 nucleotides match TRBD2. The V gene's germline CDR1 is ENHRY and CDR2 SYGVKD. After removal of 6 bases from V and 2 bases from J, the junction contained 5 bases not matched to a gene. This CDR3 spans 15 amino acids. The CDR3 DNA reads TGTGCCATCAGATCACTAGCGGGGAACACAGATACGCAGTATTTT. The encoded protein is CAIRSLAGNTDTQYF.

This clonotype has a handful of counts. The rearrangement uses TRBV5-5 and TRBJ1-4; D may be TRBD1 (5 bases). CDR3 length: 16 residues. The V end was cut by 0 bases, the J end by 5 bases, with 14 bases between. CDR1 and CDR2 from the germline V gene are SGHKS and YYEKEE (reference sequence). The DNA for the CDR3 is TGTGCCAGCAGCTTGGTCGTGGGGACGGTAAATGAAAAACTGTTTTTT. Translating gives CASSLVVGTVNEKLFF.

The V and J genes are TRBV2 and TRBJ2-3, with 10 nucleotides matching TRBD2. The CDR3 is 16 residues long. With 0 bases clipped from V and 1 base from J, the junction kept 1 base outside the gene matches. Looked up from germline, CDR1 is SNHLY and CDR2 is FYNNEI. CDR3 region: CASSEALAGGTDTQYF. CDR3 bases: TGTGCCAGCAGTGAAGCTCTAGCGGGAGGCACAGATACGCAGTATTTT.

This sequence joins TRBV29-1 and TRBJ2-7; TRBD1 matches at 8 bases. The CDR3 spans 12 residues. The germline V gene encodes CDR1 SQVTM and CDR2 ANQGSEA. V was clipped by 7 bases and J by 10 bases; unmatched bases: 12. In nucleotides, the CDR3 is TGCAGCGGCTACCGGACAGGGCAGCCCCAGTACTTC. This translates into CSGYRTGQPQYF.

V gene TRBV19 combines with J gene TRBJ2-1; 8 positions match TRBD1. This CDR3 region has 16 residues. V trimming: 1 base; J trimming: 6 bases; junction bases outside the gene matches: 8. Germline assignment: CDR1 LNHDA and CDR2 SQIVND (reference sequence). CDR3 sequence: CASSIGSDRVSNEQFF. For the CDR3, the DNA is TGTGCCAGTAGTATAGGCTCGGACAGGGTTAGCAATGAGCAGTTCTTC.

The sample holds a few counts of this clonotype. This chain links TRBV3-1 with TRBJ1-2; a possible D gene is TRBD1 (5 bases). This CDR3 has 13 residues. From germline, CDR1 is LGHDT and CDR2 YNNKEL (reference sequence). Trimming took 8 bases from V and 6 from J, leaving 16 bases between them. In nucleotides, the CDR3 is TGTGCCAGCGCCAGGGACCTAGTCGATGGCTACACCTTC. It encodes CASARDLVDGYTF.

The V call is TRBV11-1, the J call TRBJ2-1; TRBD2 agrees at 7 bases. The end of the DNA aligns better with TRBJ2-7, so the J call may be wrong. Per germline, CDR1 SGHAT and CDR2 FQDESV (reference sequence). There are 16 residues in the CDR3. Here the CDR3 DNA reads TGTGCCAGCAGCTTGGAGGGGACTAACCCTTACAATGAGCAGTACTTC. Protein product: CASSLEGTNPYNEQYF.

This clonotype was recorded a few times. The V and J genes are TRBV4-2 and TRBJ1-2; TRBD1 matches 7 bases. This CDR3 contains 13 residues. Germline V gene data show CDR1 as LGHNA and CDR2 as YNFKEQ. The V and J ends lost 3 bases and 8 bases, in that order; junction bases with no gene match: 6. CDR3 bases: TGTGCCAGCAGCCACCCACAGGGGAGAGGCTACACCTTC. Its protein is CASSHPQGRGYTF.

The chain joins TRBV7-9 to TRBJ1-1; D gene unclear. Germline V gene data show CDR1 as SEHNR and CDR2 as FQNEAQ (reference sequence). V dropped 5 bases and J dropped 1 base, with 14 bases sitting between them. This CDR3 has 15 residues. DNA of the CDR3: TGTGCCAGCAGCCCCGCACGCCTGGGGAACACTGAAGCTTTCTTT. Protein product: CASSPARLGNTEAFF.

V usage is TRBV12-3 or TRBV12-4 and J usage is TRBJ2-5, with unresolved D. Trimming left V 2 bases short and J 5 bases short, with 15 bases between. The CDR3 extends over 15 amino acids. CDR3 amino acids: CASSLRNLVRETQYF. Written as DNA, the CDR3 is TGTGCCAGCAGTTTAAGGAATCTAGTGCGGGAGACCCAGTACTTC.

Remarks on this clonotype: A read error is possible here, since a much larger clone lies one base away. The V gene is TRBV25-1, the J gene TRBJ2-1, with TRBD2 identical over 8 bases. The end of the DNA fits TRBJ2-7 better, so the J call may be wrong. Germline CDR1 reads MGHDK; CDR2 reads SYGVNS. The CDR3 covers 14 residues. DNA of the CDR3: TGTGCCAGCGGCCCTAGCGGGTCCTACAATGAGCAGTACTTC. It codes for CASGPSGSYNEQYF.

This clonotype came up many times. The chain uses TRBV28 and TRBJ2-7, with 8 bases that match TRBD2. V lost 2 bases, J lost 5 bases, and 20 bases stayed unmatched. The CDR3 is 19 amino acids. Germline lookup yields CDR1 MDHEN and CDR2 SYDVKM. The CDR3 DNA sequence: TGTGCCAGCAGTTTACGGCAGCCTTTTGCCGGCGGGAGGAAGAACGAGCAGTACTTC. Its protein product is CASSLRQPFAGGRKNEQYF.

V usage is TRBV13 and J usage is TRBJ1-1; tentatively, D is TRBD1 (5 bases). V was pared by 1 base and J by 9 bases, with 12 bases between. The CDR3 is 13 amino acids. The germline V gene encodes CDR1 PRHDT and CDR2 FYEKMQ (reference sequence). In DNA, the CDR3 is TGTGCCAGCAGCTTAGAATGGGACCCCAAAGCTTTCTTT. This encodes CASSLEWDPKAFF.

The chain uses TRBV11-2 and TRBJ2-7, with D possibly TRBD1 on 6 matching bases. Trimming took 0 bases from V and 1 from J, leaving 10 bases between them. The germline V gene has CDR1 SGHAT and CDR2 FQNNGV. The CDR3 is made up of 15 amino acids. This CDR3 reads CASSLDGTFSYEQYF. CDR3 DNA: TGTGCCAGCAGCTTAGATGGGACATTTTCCTACGAGCAGTACTTC.

There are a few counts of this clonotype. The chain uses TRBV10-3 and TRBJ1-5; 11 bases align to TRBD1. The CDR3 is made up of 17 amino acids. With V trimmed by 3 bases and J by 3 bases, 7 bases remained unmatched. Per germline, CDR1 ENHRY and CDR2 SYGVKD. CDR3 sequence: CAISEGTGGPLNQPQHF. The CDR3 bases are TGTGCCATCAGTGAAGGGACAGGGGGTCCCCTCAATCAGCCCCAGCATTTT.

The V gene is TRBV20-1, the J gene TRBJ1-5, with 8 nucleotides matching TRBD1. J lost 3 bases, V lost 6 bases, and 7 bases had no gene match. The CDR3 extends over 14 amino acids. The germline V gene has CDR1 DFQATT and CDR2 SNEGSKA (reference sequence). As DNA, the CDR3 is TGCAGTGCCTTACTCAGGGGGCCCAATCAGCCCCAGCATTTT. It specifies CSALLRGPNQPQHF.